One sample yielded the 28 T cell receptor beta chains listed below, sequenced in a study of beta chain features in type 1 diabetes. The sequenced template was cDNA made from the entire isolated RNA. Method: immunoSEQ multiplex PCR; TCRdb's copy keeps in-frame clones and lacks some. The sample consists of roughly 170,000 clones, about 13% of them appearing once. The sequenced sample was central memory CD4+ T cells from blood. These TCRs come from a woman younger than 35 in good health.

This chain connects TRBV27 to TRBJ2-2; 7 nucleotides match TRBD1. Germline V gene data show CDR1 as MNHEY and CDR2 as SMNVEV (reference sequence). This CDR3 is 12 amino acids long. The V segment lost 6 bases and the J segment 7 bases; nucleotides outside the gene matches: 2. The CDR3, as DNA: TGTGCCAGCAGCGACAGGGTCGGGGAGCTGTTTTTT. Protein product: CASSDRVGELFF.

This chain joins TRBV7-2 and TRBJ2-7, with no clear D. Deletions cut 2 bases from V and 4 bases from J, with 9 bases between. The germline CDR1 and CDR2 sequences are SGHTA and FQGNSA. CDR3 length: 13 amino acids. Written as DNA, the CDR3 is TGTGCCAGCAGCTTAATGTACGAGTACGAGCAGTACTTC. It translates to CASSLMYEYEQYF.

The chain couples TRBV18 to TRBJ2-1; TRBD2 matches at 10 bases. The germline gives CDR1 KGHSH, CDR2 LQKENI. The CDR3 runs to 20 residues. V trimming: 0 bases; J trimming: 4 bases; junction bases outside the gene matches: 15. The CDR3 region is CASSPPPGHLTSGLYNEQFF. In DNA, the CDR3 is TGTGCCAGCTCACCACCGCCGGGACACCTGACTAGCGGGCTATACAATGAGCAGTTCTTC.

In this sample, this clone turned up a few times. The chain links TRBV7-2 to TRBJ2-2; TRBD2 is a possible D gene (5 bases). The V end lost 4 bases, the J end lost 6 bases, and 12 bases lay between the germline ends. This CDR3 region has 14 residues. The germline V gene has CDR1 SGHTA and CDR2 FQGNSA. CDR3 nucleotides: TGTGCCAGCAGCTCCGGAGGTCGACCCGGGGAGCTGTTTTTT. Amino acids: CASSSGGRPGELFF.

This clone was counted only a few times. V gene TRBV6-5 combines with J gene TRBJ1-1; D may be TRBD1 (5 bases). CDR1 is MNHEY, CDR2 SVGAGI, per germline. Trimming pared 10 bases from V and 4 bases from J, leaving 16 bases between. The CDR3 loop spans 13 amino acids. The CDR3 DNA is TGTGCCACCGCCACGGGGGGTATCACTGAAGCTTTCTTT. Protein: CATATGGITEAFF.

This clone has only a few counts. The rearrangement links TRBV7-8 to TRBJ2-7, with 10 bases aligning to TRBD2. The CDR3 is 14 residues long. V lost 7 bases, J lost 3 bases, and 6 bases stayed unmatched. Germline CDR1 SGHVS, CDR2 FQNEAQ. CDR3 amino acids: CASTPGLALYEQYF. As DNA, the CDR3 is TGTGCCAGCACCCCGGGACTAGCGCTCTACGAGCAGTACTTC.

CDR3 in DNA: TGTGCCAGCAGCTTAATTCTCGGACTAGCCGATGAGCAGTTCTTC. Its protein is CASSLILGLADEQFF. The chain carries TRBV11-2 and TRBJ2-1; TRBD2 aligns across 8 bases. Germline lookup yields CDR1 SGHAT and CDR2 FQNNGV. The CDR3 sequence is 15 residues long. Losses at the gene ends were 2 bases for V and 8 bases for J; bases not matched to a gene: 8.

This clone was seen only a few times. The chain carries TRBV19 and TRBJ2-3; D call uncertain. Trimming left V 1 base short and J 2 bases short, with 4 bases between. The CDR3 runs 13 residues. The germline gives CDR1 LNHDA, CDR2 SQIVND (reference sequence). The CDR3 loop reads CASSIGHTDTQYF. CDR3 DNA: TGTGCCAGTAGTATAGGTCACACAGATACGCAGTATTTT. The full variable domain, its missing parts supplied by reference TRBV19 and TRBJ2-3, is DGGITQSPKYLFRKEGQNVTLSCEQNLNHDAMYWYRQDPGQGLRLIYYSQIVNDFQKGDIAEGYSVSREKKESFPLTVTSAQKNPTAFYLCASSIGHTDTQYFGPGTRLTVL.

The sample holds a few counts of this clone. V and J are TRBV30 and TRBJ2-7; the D is unclear. Per the germline V gene, CDR1 is GTSNPN and CDR2 is SVGIG (reference sequence). The ends were cut back, 3 bases at V and 2 bases at J, with 11 bases in the middle. The CDR3 contains 13 residues. CDR3 nucleotide sequence: TGTGCCTGGAGGCTCCCCCCTACCTACGAGCAGTACTTC. It codes for CAWRLPPTYEQYF. Using reference TRBV30 and TRBJ2-7 for the parts outside the CDR3, the full variable domain is SQTIHQWPATLVQPVGSPLSLECTVEGTSNPNLYWYRQAAGRGLQLLFYSVGIGQISSEVPQNLSASRPQDRQFILSSKKLLLSDSGFYLCAWRLPPTYEQYFGPGTRLTVT.

This clone was counted once. The chain combines TRBV7-9 with TRBJ2-5; 15 bases are shared with TRBD2. The CDR3 covers 16 residues. Germline V gene sequence: CDR1 SEHNR, CDR2 FQNEAQ (reference sequence). V shed 1 base and J 5 bases; nucleotides not matched to a gene: 2. The chain's CDR3 is CASSLGGTSGRETQYF. The CDR3 DNA is TGTGCCAGCAGCTTAGGCGGGACTAGCGGGAGGGAGACCCAGTACTTC.

This chain connects TRBV5-6 to TRBJ1-5; D may be TRBD1 (5 bases). This CDR3 has 15 residues. CDR1 and CDR2 from the germline V gene are SGHDT and YYEEEE. V dropped 1 base and J dropped 3 bases, with 11 bases sitting between them. CDR3 loop: CASSLYQGINQPQHF. CDR3 nucleotide sequence: TGTGCCAGCAGCTTGTATCAGGGTATCAATCAGCCCCAGCATTTT.

Here the CDR3 reads CASSLEQGAIGYTF. CDR3 nucleotides: TGTGCCAGCAGCTTGGAGCAGGGGGCGATTGGCTACACCTTC. This chain joins TRBV5-4 and TRBJ1-2; 8 positions agree with TRBD1. The CDR3 is made up of 14 amino acids. The germline CDR1 and CDR2 sequences are SGHNT and YYREEE (reference sequence). The trim removed 0 bases at V and 7 bases at J, leaving 5 bases unmatched.

The table lists this clone with a few counts. The genes are TRBV6-1 and TRBJ2-7, with D tentatively TRBD2 (5 bases). Trimming took off 1 base at V and 1 base at J, with 8 bases between the two ends. This CDR3 comprises 14 residues. Germline CDR1 reads MNHNS; CDR2 reads SASEGT. This CDR3 is CASSEVGVSYEQYF. The DNA of the CDR3 is TGTGCCAGCAGTGAAGTCGGGGTTTCCTACGAGCAGTACTTC.

In its sample, this clone was seen a few times. The V call is TRBV4-3, the J call TRBJ1-2, with D tentatively TRBD1 (5 bases). This CDR3 spans 13 amino acids. Trimming left V 4 bases short and J 8 bases short, with 14 bases between. The germline V gene encodes CDR1 LGHNA and CDR2 YSLEER. The CDR3 protein is CASSRDSSYGYTF. CDR3 DNA: TGCGCCAGCAGCCGCGACAGTAGCTACGGCTACACCTTC.

This clone was seen only a few times. The V and J genes are TRBV29-1 and TRBJ2-7; D remains ambiguous. The CDR3 is 12 residues long. Germline CDR1 and CDR2: SQVTM and ANQGSEA. Deletions cut 4 bases from V and 1 base from J, with 8 bases between. CDR3 residues: CSVVITSYEQYF. The DNA of the CDR3 is TGCAGCGTTGTCATTACATCCTACGAGCAGTACTTC.

The chain links TRBV4-1 to TRBJ2-1; 9 nucleotides line up with TRBD2. The germline V gene encodes CDR1 MGHRA and CDR2 YSYEKL. The CDR3 spans 17 residues. V lost 1 base and J lost 0; bases outside the gene matches: 4. This CDR3 is CASSQGLAASSYNEQFF. DNA of the CDR3: TGCGCCAGCAGCCAAGGACTAGCGGCCAGCTCCTACAATGAGCAGTTCTTC.

This clone was seen a few times. This chain joins TRBV29-1 and TRBJ1-5; D is unclear. CDR1 and CDR2 from the germline V gene are SQVTM and ANQGSEA. The V end lost 4 bases, the J end lost 4 bases, and 8 bases lay between the germline ends. CDR3 length: 12 amino acids. CDR3 DNA: TGCAGCGTTGGGTCCCAGAATCAGCCCCAGCATTTT. As protein: CSVGSQNQPQHF.

This clone was found a few times. The chain uses TRBV9 and TRBJ1-2; D is undetermined. CDR1 is SGDLS, CDR2 YYNGEE, per germline. The CDR3 has 14 amino acids. V was trimmed by 3 bases and J by 0 bases, leaving 9 bases between them. The chain's CDR3 is CASSASLANYGYTF. The CDR3 DNA sequence: TGTGCCAGCAGCGCATCCCTAGCTAACTATGGCTACACCTTC.

In this sample, this clone turned up a few times. The V gene is TRBV28, the J gene TRBJ2-7; 8 bases match TRBD2. V gave up 0 bases and J gave up 2 bases; unmatched junction bases: 3. In germline, CDR1 is MDHEN, CDR2 SYDVKM. The CDR3 length is 15 residues. The CDR3 loop is CASSLWPGGTYEQYF. Written as DNA, the CDR3 is TGTGCCAGCAGTTTATGGCCGGGAGGGACCTACGAGCAGTACTTC.

This chain uses TRBV5-1 with TRBJ2-2; 9 bases line up with TRBD1. V lost 6 bases to trimming and J lost 6 bases; unmatched junction nucleotides: 9. The CDR3 contains 15 residues. Germline CDR1 is SGHRS and CDR2 is YFSETQ. CDR3 residues: CASNTGGASAGELFF. CDR3 bases: TGCGCCAGCAATACAGGGGGCGCCTCCGCCGGGGAGCTGTTTTTT.

J is TRBJ2-5 and V is TRBV29-1; TRBD2 is a possible D gene (7 bases). Germline CDR1 and CDR2: SQVTM and ANQGSEA. This CDR3 is built from 13 residues. Trimming took 3 bases from V and 5 from J, leaving 13 bases between them. The CDR3 coding sequence is TGCAGCGTTGACGAGGGAGGGGGGGAGACCCAGTACTTC. Protein: CSVDEGGGETQYF. Together with reference TRBV29-1 and TRBJ2-5, the CDR3 gives the full variable domain: SAVISQKPSRDICQRGTSLTIQCQVDSQVTMMFWYRQQPGQSLTLIATANQGSEATYESGFVIDKFPISRPNLTFSTLTVSNMSPEDSSIYLCSVDEGGGETQYFGPGTRLLVL.

This clone occurred a few times. The chain has TRBV19 and TRBJ2-1; TRBD2 matches 10 bases. The CDR3 has 15 residues. V gave up 4 bases and J gave up 8 bases; unmatched junction bases: 8. CDR1 is LNHDA, CDR2 SQIVND, per germline (reference sequence). The CDR3 DNA reads as TGTGCCAGTAGTACAGCTAGCGGGAGCGTGTATGAGCAGTTCTTC. This translates into CASSTASGSVYEQFF.

The gene calls are TRBV7-2 and TRBJ1-4; possibly TRBD1 for D (6 bases). V was shortened by 1 base and J by 7 bases, with 13 bases between the two germline ends. This CDR3 region has 15 residues. Germline CDR1 is SGHTA and CDR2 is FQGNSA. The CDR3 reads CASSLVQGMGEKLFF. In nucleotides, the CDR3 is TGTGCCAGCAGCTTAGTTCAGGGGATGGGTGAAAAACTGTTTTTT.

This clone occurred a few times. V and J are TRBV29-1 and TRBJ2-1, with 7 bases fitting TRBD2. V lost 4 bases and J lost 4; bases outside the gene matches: 7. CDR1 and CDR2 from the germline V gene are SQVTM and ANQGSEA. The CDR3 is made up of 14 amino acids. CDR3 nucleotides: TGCAGCGTTGGGGGAGCGGGACTATACAATGAGCAGTTCTTC. This translates into CSVGGAGLYNEQFF.

The chain uses TRBV10-3 and TRBJ2-7; 10 bases line up with TRBD1. J lost 1 base, V lost 11 bases, and 11 bases had no gene match. This CDR3 is 15 amino acids long. The germline V gene has CDR1 ENHRY and CDR2 SYGVKD. CDR3 DNA sequence: TGTGCCGTCGGGGACAGGGGTTTTAATTCCTACGAGCAGTACTTC. It codes for CAVGDRGFNSYEQYF.

This clone was observed a few times. V gene TRBV6-5 combines with J gene TRBJ2-7, with 7 bases matching TRBD2. With V trimmed by 2 bases and J by 5 bases, 12 bases remained unmatched. The CDR3 runs 16 residues. Germline V lookup: CDR1 MNHEY, CDR2 SVGAGI. The CDR3 DNA sequence: TGTGCCAGCAGTTACCCCATTGGGGGAGGGGTCCACGAGCAGTACTTC. Encoded protein: CASSYPIGGGVHEQYF.

The chain employs TRBV20-1 and TRBJ2-7, with D possibly TRBD1 on 6 matching bases. The CDR3 is made up of 11 amino acids. Germline V gene data show CDR1 as DFQATT and CDR2 as SNEGSKA (reference sequence). V lost 5 bases and J lost 6, with 11 bases in between. CDR3 residues: CSADKGVEQYF. In DNA form, the CDR3 reads TGCAGTGCTGACAAGGGGGTCGAGCAGTACTTC.

This clone has just a few counts. The chain joins TRBV29-1 to TRBJ1-1; TRBD1 matches 8 bases. The CDR3 has 16 residues. Losses at the gene ends were 7 bases for V and 1 base for J; bases not matched to a gene: 14. Germline values: CDR1 SQVTM, CDR2 ANQGSEA. CDR3 sequence (DNA): TGCAGCGCAATATCCGGGACAGGCTGGGGGAACACTGAAGCTTTCTTT. Protein sequence: CSAISGTGWGNTEAFF.